Following are 10 T cell receptor beta chains from one sample sequenced in a study of T cells in Graves' hyperthyroidism and ophthalmopathy. Amplification of TCR beta CDR3 regions used RNA as the template. An initial round of RT-PCR targeting the TCR CDR3 relied on the HTBI primer set. One entry per CDR3 protein, called by TCRdb with MiXCR from the multiplex PCR reads. Of approximately 590,000 distinct CDR3 sequences in the sample, 15% to 17% were seen once. Input material: blood. All receptors come from a woman in her 30s with Graves' hyperthyroidism.

This clonotype was seen ten or more times. A junction end diverges from the germline sequence, so it may reflect a read error. V and J are TRBV19 and TRBJ2-5; weak D call: TRBD1 (5 bases). Germline V gene data show CDR1 as LNHDA and CDR2 as SQIVND (reference sequence). The length of the CDR3 is 16 residues. CDR3 bases: TGTGCCAGTAGCATAGGGGCGACGGCGGCACAAGAGACCCAGTACTTC. It encodes CASSIGATAAQETQYF.

V and J are TRBV18 and TRBJ2-7; 9 bases agree with TRBD1. Germline trimming cut 6 bases from V and 7 bases from J; bases unmatched to any gene: 19. The CDR3 loop spans 17 amino acids. Germline CDR1 reads KGHSH; CDR2 reads LQKENI. This CDR3 is CASSPATGGTSSWEQYF. In DNA form, the CDR3 reads TGTGCCAGCTCCCCAGCTACAGGGGGCACCTCCTCCTGGGAGCAGTACTTC.

This clonotype occurred many times. V and J are TRBV2 and TRBJ1-5, with a weak D call TRBD1 (6 bases). The V end lost 2 bases, the J end lost 5 bases, and 16 bases lay between the germline ends. CDR1 and CDR2 from the germline V gene are SNHLY and FYNNEI. This CDR3 contains 16 residues. The chain's CDR3 is CASSESRGAQDQPQHF. CDR3 nucleotide sequence: TGTGCCAGCAGTGAATCGAGGGGGGCCCAGGATCAGCCCCAGCATTTT. Based on the CDR3 plus reference TRBV2 and TRBJ1-5, the full variable domain is EPEVTQTPSHQVTQMGQEVILRCVPISNHLYFYWYRQILGQKVEFLVSFYNNEISEKSEIFDDQFSVERPDGSNFTLKIRSTKLEDSAMYFCASSESRGAQDQPQHFGDGTRLSIL.

This clonotype showed up many times. The V gene is TRBV20-1, the J gene TRBJ2-7; weak D call: TRBD2 (5 bases). The germline V gene has CDR1 DFQATT and CDR2 SNEGSKA (reference sequence). CDR3 length: 15 residues. The germline V and J ends were trimmed by 6 bases and 3 bases, with 21 bases remaining between them. CDR3 sequence: CSAKTSSGSYYEQYF. For the CDR3, the DNA is TGCAGTGCAAAGACCTCCAGCGGAAGCTACTACGAGCAGTACTTC.

The chain has TRBV27 and TRBJ2-1; 7 bases are a match to TRBD1. The V and J ends lost 3 bases and 5 bases, in that order; junction bases with no gene match: 7. The CDR3 is made up of 15 amino acids. The germline V gene has CDR1 MNHEY and CDR2 SMNVEV (reference sequence). CDR3 region: CASSFSTGDDNEQFF. The CDR3 bases are TGTGCCAGCAGTTTTAGCACAGGGGATGACAATGAGCAGTTCTTC.

The chain recombines TRBV29-1 with TRBJ2-3; D is unresolved. The CDR3 is 13 residues long. Trimming pared 4 bases from V and 2 bases from J, leaving 10 bases between. The V gene's germline CDR1 is SQVTM and CDR2 ANQGSEA. Written as DNA, the CDR3 is TGCAGCGTTGTACTATTAAACACAGATACGCAGTATTTT. Encoded protein: CSVVLLNTDTQYF.

This clonotype was picked up a small number of times. The chain has TRBV7-9 and TRBJ2-1; D ambiguous. CDR3 length equals 14 residues. Germline V gene data show CDR1 as SEHNR and CDR2 as FQNEAQ (reference sequence). V lost 6 bases and J 4 bases, leaving 13 bases between the germline ends. This CDR3 is CASSPFGEYNEQFF. Here the CDR3 DNA reads TGTGCCAGCAGTCCCTTCGGAGAGTACAATGAGCAGTTCTTC.

This clonotype came up many times. V usage is TRBV20-1 and J usage is TRBJ2-7; 8 bases are a match to TRBD2. CDR1 is DFQATT and CDR2 is SNEGSKA in the germline V gene (reference sequence). After removal of 1 base from V and 2 bases from J, the junction contained 19 bases not matched to a gene. The CDR3 has 19 residues. The CDR3 DNA reads as TGCAGTGCTAGAGGTCTTATAACCCGGGAGGGAAGGTTGACCTACGAGCAGTACTTC. It codes for CSARGLITREGRLTYEQYF.

This clonotype was seen ten or more times. The chain joins TRBV15 to TRBJ1-1; D may be TRBD1 (6 bases). The CDR3 totals 16 residues. Germline assignment: CDR1 LNHNV and CDR2 YYDKDF (reference sequence). V lost 2 bases, J lost 1 base, and 14 bases lay in between. The CDR3 coding sequence is TGTGCCACCAGCAGACGGCCGGGACACACGAACACTGAAGCTTTCTTT. It yields the protein CATSRRPGHTNTEAFF.

About this clonotype: It may be a read error: a sequence one base away is much more abundant. J is TRBJ2-7 and V is TRBV2; 8 bases line up with TRBD1. This CDR3 has 15 amino acids. Germline V lookup: CDR1 SNHLY, CDR2 FYNNEI. This chain's CDR3 is CASSEVTGVSYGQYF. The DNA of the CDR3 is TGTGCCAGCAGTGAAGTGACAGGGGTTAGTTACGGGCAGTACTTC.